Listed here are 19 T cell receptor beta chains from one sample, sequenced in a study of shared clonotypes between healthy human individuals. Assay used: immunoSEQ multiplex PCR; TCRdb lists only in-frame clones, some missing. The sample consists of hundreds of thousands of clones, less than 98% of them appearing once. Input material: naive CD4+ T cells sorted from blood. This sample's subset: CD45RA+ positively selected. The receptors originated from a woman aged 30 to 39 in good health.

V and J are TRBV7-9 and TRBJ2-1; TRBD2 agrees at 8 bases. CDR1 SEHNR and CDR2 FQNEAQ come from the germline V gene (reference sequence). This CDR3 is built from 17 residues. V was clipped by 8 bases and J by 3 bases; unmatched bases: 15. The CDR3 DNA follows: TGTGCCAGCGCGCTTACCGGACTAGCCCTCGTCTACAATGAGCAGTTCTTC. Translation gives CASALTGLALVYNEQFF.

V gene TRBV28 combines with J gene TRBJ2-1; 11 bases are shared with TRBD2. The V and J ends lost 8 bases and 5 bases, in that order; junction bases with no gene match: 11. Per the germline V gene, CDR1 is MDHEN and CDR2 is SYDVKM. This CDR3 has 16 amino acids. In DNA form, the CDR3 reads TGTGCCAGCGCAAAAGGGACTAGCGGTTACCACAATGAGCAGTTCTTC. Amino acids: CASAKGTSGYHNEQFF.

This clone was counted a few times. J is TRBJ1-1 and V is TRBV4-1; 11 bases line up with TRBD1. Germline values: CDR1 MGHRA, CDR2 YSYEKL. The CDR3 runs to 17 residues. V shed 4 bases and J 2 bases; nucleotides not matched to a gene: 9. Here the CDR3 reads CASSLSGTGGANTEAFF. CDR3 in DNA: TGCGCCAGCAGCCTGTCCGGGACAGGGGGTGCAAACACTGAAGCTTTCTTT.

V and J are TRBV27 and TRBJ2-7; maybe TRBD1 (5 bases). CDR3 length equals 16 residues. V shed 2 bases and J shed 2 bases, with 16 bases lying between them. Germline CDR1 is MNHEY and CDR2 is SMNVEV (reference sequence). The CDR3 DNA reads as TGTGCCAGCAGTTTAGCTGGCCCGACAGAGACCTACGAGCAGTACTTC. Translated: CASSLAGPTETYEQYF.

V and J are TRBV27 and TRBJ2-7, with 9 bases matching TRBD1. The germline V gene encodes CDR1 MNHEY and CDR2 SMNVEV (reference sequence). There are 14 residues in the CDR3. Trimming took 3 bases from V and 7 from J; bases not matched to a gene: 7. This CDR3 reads CASSFRDREGEQYF. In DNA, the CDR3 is TGTGCCAGCAGTTTCCGGGACAGGGAGGGGGAGCAGTACTTC.

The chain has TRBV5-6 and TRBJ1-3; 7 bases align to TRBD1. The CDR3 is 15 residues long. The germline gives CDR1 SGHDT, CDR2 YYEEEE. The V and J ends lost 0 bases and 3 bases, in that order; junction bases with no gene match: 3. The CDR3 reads CASSLDPGGGNTIYF. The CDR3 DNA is TGTGCCAGCAGCTTGGATCCAGGGGGTGGAAACACCATATATTTT.

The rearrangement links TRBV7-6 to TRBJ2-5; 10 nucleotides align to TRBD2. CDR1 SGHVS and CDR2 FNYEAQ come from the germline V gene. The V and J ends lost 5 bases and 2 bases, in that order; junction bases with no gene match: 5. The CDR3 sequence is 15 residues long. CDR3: CASSLLAGVQETQYF. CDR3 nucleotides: TGTGCCAGCAGCCTTCTAGCGGGAGTACAAGAGACCCAGTACTTC.

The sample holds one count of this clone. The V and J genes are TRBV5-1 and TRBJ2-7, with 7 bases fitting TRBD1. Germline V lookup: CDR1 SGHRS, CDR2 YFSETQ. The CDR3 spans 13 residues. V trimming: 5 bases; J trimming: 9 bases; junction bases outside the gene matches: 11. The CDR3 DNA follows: TGCGCCAGCAGTGGCCGGGGACAGATGACGCAGTACTTC. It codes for CASSGRGQMTQYF.

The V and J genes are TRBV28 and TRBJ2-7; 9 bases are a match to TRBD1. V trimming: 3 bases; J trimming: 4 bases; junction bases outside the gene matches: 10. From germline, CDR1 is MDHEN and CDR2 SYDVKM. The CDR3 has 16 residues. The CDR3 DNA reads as TGTGCCAGCAGTTTTTCACTCGGACAGGGGATATACGAGCAGTACTTC. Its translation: CASSFSLGQGIYEQYF.

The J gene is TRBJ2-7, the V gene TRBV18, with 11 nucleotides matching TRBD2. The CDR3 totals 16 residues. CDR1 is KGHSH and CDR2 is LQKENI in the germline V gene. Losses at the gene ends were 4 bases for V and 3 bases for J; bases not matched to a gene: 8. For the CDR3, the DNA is TGTGCCAGCTCACTTCGACTAGCGGGGACACTCTACGAGCAGTACTTC. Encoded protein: CASSLRLAGTLYEQYF.

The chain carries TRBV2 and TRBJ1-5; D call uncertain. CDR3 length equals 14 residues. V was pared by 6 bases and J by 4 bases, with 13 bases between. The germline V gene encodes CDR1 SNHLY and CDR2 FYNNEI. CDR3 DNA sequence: TGTGCCAGCAGCGCAAACAACGAAAATCAGCCCCAGCATTTT. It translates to CASSANNENQPQHF.

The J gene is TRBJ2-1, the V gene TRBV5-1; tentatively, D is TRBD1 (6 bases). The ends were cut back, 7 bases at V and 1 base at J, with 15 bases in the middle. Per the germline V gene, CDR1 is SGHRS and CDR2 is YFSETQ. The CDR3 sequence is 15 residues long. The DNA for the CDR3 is TGCGCCAGCTGCCATGCCAGGGGTTCCTACAATGAGCAGTTCTTC. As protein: CASCHARGSYNEQFF.

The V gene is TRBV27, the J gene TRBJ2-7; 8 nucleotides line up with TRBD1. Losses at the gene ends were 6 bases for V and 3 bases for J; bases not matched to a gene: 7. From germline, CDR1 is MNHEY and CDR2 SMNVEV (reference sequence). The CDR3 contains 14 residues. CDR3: CASSSLGQVYEQYF. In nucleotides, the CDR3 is TGTGCCAGCAGCAGCCTGGGACAGGTCTACGAGCAGTACTTC.

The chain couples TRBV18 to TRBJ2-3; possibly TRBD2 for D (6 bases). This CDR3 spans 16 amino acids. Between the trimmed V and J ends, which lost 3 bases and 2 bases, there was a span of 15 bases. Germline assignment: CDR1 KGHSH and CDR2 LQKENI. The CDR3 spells CASSPLPPSATDTQYF. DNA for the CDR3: TGTGCCAGCTCACCTCTACCCCCTAGCGCCACAGATACGCAGTATTTT.

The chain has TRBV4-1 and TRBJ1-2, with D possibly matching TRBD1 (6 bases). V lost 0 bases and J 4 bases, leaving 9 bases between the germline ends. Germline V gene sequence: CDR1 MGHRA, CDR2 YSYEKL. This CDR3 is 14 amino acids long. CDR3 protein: CASSQETGIYGYTF. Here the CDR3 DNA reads TGCGCCAGCAGCCAAGAGACAGGAATCTATGGCTACACCTTC.

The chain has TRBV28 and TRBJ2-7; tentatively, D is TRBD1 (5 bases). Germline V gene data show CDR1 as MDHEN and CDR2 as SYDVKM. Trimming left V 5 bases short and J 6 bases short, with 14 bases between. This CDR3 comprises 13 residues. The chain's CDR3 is CASSLGPAPEQYF. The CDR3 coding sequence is TGTGCCAGCAGTCTGGGGCCAGCGCCCGAGCAGTACTTC.

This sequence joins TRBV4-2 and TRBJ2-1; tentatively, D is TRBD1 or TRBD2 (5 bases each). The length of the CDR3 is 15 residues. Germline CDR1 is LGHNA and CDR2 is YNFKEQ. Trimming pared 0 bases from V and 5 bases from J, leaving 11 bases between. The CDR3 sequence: CASSQDRGRHNEQFF. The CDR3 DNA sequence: TGTGCCAGCAGCCAAGATCGGGGCCGGCACAATGAGCAGTTCTTC.

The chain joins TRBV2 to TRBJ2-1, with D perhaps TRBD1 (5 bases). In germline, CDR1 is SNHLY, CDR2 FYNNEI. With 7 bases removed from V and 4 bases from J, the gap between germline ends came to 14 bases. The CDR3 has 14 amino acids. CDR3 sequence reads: CASIPEGVYNEQFF. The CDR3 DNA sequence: TGTGCCAGCATTCCCGAAGGGGTGTACAATGAGCAGTTCTTC.

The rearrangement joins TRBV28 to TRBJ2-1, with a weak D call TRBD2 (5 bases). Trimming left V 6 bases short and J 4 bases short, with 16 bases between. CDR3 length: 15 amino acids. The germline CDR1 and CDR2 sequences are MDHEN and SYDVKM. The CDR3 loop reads CASSQRSRTYNEQFF. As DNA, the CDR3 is TGTGCCAGCAGCCAGCGGAGCCGGACGTACAATGAGCAGTTCTTC. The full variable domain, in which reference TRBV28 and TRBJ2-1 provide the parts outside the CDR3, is DVKVTQSSRYLVKRTGEKVFLECVQDMDHENMFWYRQDPGLGLRLIYFSYDVKMKEKGDIPEGYSVSREKKERFSLILESASTNQTSMYLCASSQRSRTYNEQFFGPGTRLTVL.